This T cell receptor (beta chain) appears in the sequencing data of a study of cytomegalovirus exposure and HLA in healthy donors (dated by TCRdb to 2016 to 2017). Looking at the study overall: An earlier analysis of roughly 570 of the donors reported 276 Gb of sequence data and 95 million to 120 million unique TCR beta sequences obtained from about 200 million T cells. An early release that covered 500 to 800 HLA-typed donors contained approximately 320 gigabases of sequencing data and 65 million to 100 million unique TCR sequences. The genetic ancestry cluster associated with self-reported Caucasian donors included roughly 84% of the roughly 400 genotyped donors. The study was designed to test whether signatures of past pathogen exposure could be identified by cataloging public T cell receptors. The study used immunosequencing to profile the T cell repertoires of under 700 subjects and linked those repertoires to cytomegalovirus serostatus. Along with the roughly 670-subject first cohort, a separate validation cohort of around 110 different subjects was used. The study combined high-throughput TCR immunosequencing, statistical association of individual TCRs with disease status, and machine learning to predict cytomegalovirus infection status. A later analysis re-analyzed previously published TCR beta repertoires from roughly 600 donors and added high-resolution HLA genotyping to study TCR occurrence patterns. The later analysis used no new phenotypic data to find candidate immune exposures, relying instead on TCR beta sequences and their occurrence across donors. An earlier analysis of roughly 600 of the donors used high-throughput TCR beta sequencing to judge whether each TCR beta V gene segment behaved as functional or pseudogenic. Donor age, sex, ethnicity and CMV serostatus were compiled together with the repertoire data. A later genetic analysis used genome-wide SNP genotypes for about three fifths of the 666 donors, treating that subset as a discovery cohort. All discovery cohort repertoires had been generated on a single sequencing platform. Both class I and class II loci were covered by HLA typing, at four-digit resolution. Typing coverage varied by locus: roughly 620-640 donors for A, B, C, DRB1 and DQB1; around 560 for DQA1; 606 for DPA1; about 450 for DPB1. Five DR-DQ haplotypes were treated as single units for association and clustering because of strong linkage in the cohort. Among a few hundred genotyped donors of the cohort, an average of about 240,000 unique TCR beta nucleotide sequences were sequenced per donor, roughly 20% of them non-productive. Here is what the overall study found, with its caveats: A later analysis reported that several top co-occurrence clusters appeared linked to parvovirus B19, influenza, CMV and Epstein-Barr virus. The study listed 164 TCR beta chains as associated with cytomegalovirus. The sequencing pipeline was judged likely to have produced a cluster of highly shared sequence variants as a technical artifact. In a later analysis, about 17,000 TCR beta sequences were associated with specific HLA alleles at a false discovery rate of 0.05. An earlier analysis of some 560 of the donors showed that most TCR beta V segments appeared in productive rearrangements either about 87% or about 30% of the time, which broadly matched IMGT annotations. Only TCR beta chains were sequenced in this cohort, and the absence of alpha or paired-chain data limited detectable features. Because counts were too low, more than 15 rarely observed V segments, including chromosome 9 orphons, were left out of the earlier analysis of a few hundred of the donors. Because some donors lacked HLA typing at each locus, the association tests relied only on the typed subset. Correlated functional status among segregating V segments might reflect linkage disequilibrium, but an unknown experimental factor could not be ruled out. Most TCR sequences were observed very rarely across donors, whereas some public TCRs were present in many individuals. A further reported finding was that TCR beta sequences accurately predicted the HLA-A and HLA-B alleles for most subjects in the first cohort. In a later analysis, the rate of TCR association differed among HLA loci, with DRB1 alleles having the most associated TCRs and HLA-C alleles having the fewest. According to a later analysis, most CMV-associated TCR beta chains appeared to be HLA-restricted, and the HLA associations seemed to be driven largely by CMV exposure. Some IMGT-functional V segments, including TRBV6-2 and TRBV6-3, could not be told apart with the 87-base-pair reads, so those segments were excluded. Roughly uniform sequencing depth across donors was assumed in presence/absence analyses, although this assumption may not hold. The classifier was reported to diagnose cytomegalovirus status with high specificity and sensitivity in both the original and validation cohorts. A later genetic analysis associated a missense DCLRE1C variant with V-gene and J-gene trimming of TCR beta chains, and an independent cohort replicated the association. The authors suggested that the approach could potentially be generalized to other disease states and immunological phenotypes. Compared with equally common non-associated chains, HLA-associated TCR beta chains in a later analysis were more clonally expanded and had lower generation probabilities. For the cohort, immune exposure information was limited to CMV serostatus. Compared with the approximately 670-donor mean, donors in an Asian-associated ancestry cluster had fewer N-insertions in productive TCRs, according to a later genetic analysis. When HLA alleles, especially DR and DQ, strongly co-occurred, TCR associations were difficult to assign to individual alleles. A few of the identified cytomegalovirus-associated TCR beta chains were confirmed in vitro to be specific for cytomegalovirus antigens.

The library was obtained by the immunoSEQ multiplex PCR assay. For the multiplex PCR, a mixture combining 60 forward primers for TCR Vbeta segments and 13 reverse primers for TCR Jbeta segments was used. The CDR3 region of rearranged TCR beta genes was amplified from genomic DNA by a multiplex PCR assay. Amplified TCR beta libraries were sequenced as 87-base-pair reads on the Illumina HiSeq System. Under the source paper's analysis protocol: A later analysis tallied some 79 million unique TCR beta chains across the approximately 670 repertoires, and approximately 11 million of those chains were shared by two or more donors. A nearest-neighbor algorithm error-corrected the raw reads and collapsed the reads into unique sequences, merging closely related sequences to remove PCR and sequencing errors. Alignment of CDR3 sequences to IMGT reference sequences was used to assign V, D and J gene segments. Each retained sequence needed at least a six-nucleotide match to both a V gene segment and a J gene segment. A rearrangement counted as productive if the CDR3 had no stop codons and remained in frame with V and J, and every other rearrangement counted as non-productive. CDR3 was defined according to IMGT convention as the region running from the second conserved V-encoded cysteine to the conserved J-encoded phenylalanine. The earlier analysis of approximately 500 of the donors excluded sequences that lacked an unambiguous match to a single V gene segment. An earlier analysis of 550 to 650 of the donors classified V segments as functional when productive rearrangements were above 56.7% and as segregating when the standard deviation between donors was above 5%. A statistical classification framework was developed to diagnose cytomegalovirus status using the catalog of TCR beta chain sequences. A later analysis assigned V and J genes by comparing TCR nucleotide sequences with IMGT/GENE-DB human TR gene sequences. A later analysis assigned CDR3 sequences and most-parsimonious VDJ recombination scenarios with the TCRdist pipeline. In a later analysis, each TCR beta chain was defined by its CDR3 amino acid sequence together with its V-gene family, and reads without a unique V-gene family were excluded. A later analysis removed several hundred highly shared, low-generation-probability nucleotide sequences to deal with suspected cross-contamination and a sequencing artifact. In a later analysis, a clonal expansion index was calculated for each public chain from normalized within-repertoire ranks of inferred template counts. Generation probabilities in a later analysis came from a VDJ recombination model fitted to out-of-frame rearrangements, and those results were checked against IGoR. A later analysis scored TCR-TCR, TCR-HLA and TCR-CMV co-occurrence with hypergeometric tests, applying a repertoire-size bias correction to TCR pairs. To estimate false discovery rates, a later analysis permuted the HLA or CMV assignments 20 times. In a later analysis, co-occurring TCRs were grouped using DBSCAN, with TCRdist sequence similarity added in when clustering inside HLA-allele-positive subsets. Co-occurrence clustering excluded repertoires with fewer than 30,000 or more than 120,000 public chains, plus five with anomalous nucleotide sharing. This is the immuneACCESS table as TCRdb keeps it, with only in-frame sequences that have V and J called. A part of the clones is gone; compared with another copy, unresolved V genes explain less than half, and the rest is unexplained. Clone size and the V and J calls come from that table; the DNA yielded D and trimming. The sample has 110,000 or so clones on record, just under 80% of them singletons. Roughly 6% of the sample belongs to the ten largest clones.

The cohort comprised some 700 healthy bone marrow donors. All cohort members were sampled while nominally healthy, although unrecorded immune exposures were likely present. The donor tested CMV seronegative and was one of the 352 seronegative cohort members. Each donor provided a peripheral blood sample, and peripheral blood mononuclear cells were used for TCR beta sequencing. The Qiagen DNeasy Blood Extraction Kit was used to extract genomic DNA from the blood cell samples. Including the terminal cysteine and phenylalanine, the CDR3 comprises 14 residues. Here the CDR3 DNA is all that survives: 42 bases in frame from base 1. CDR1 GTSNPN and CDR2 SVGIG are derived from the germline V gene (reference sequence). V is pared back by 0 bases and J by 1 base, with 9 bases lying between the germline termini. Worth noting for this clone: The antigen it binds to is not known. Base qualities were left out, and no much larger clone turns up one base away.

This receptor was identified in a male donor in good health and CMV-seronegative. The V and J segments used are TRBV30 and TRBJ1-1; too little of a D gene remains to name it. Input material: PBMCs. The CDR3 amino acid sequence is: CAWSVGGRNTEAFF. DNA sequence: TGTGCCTGGAGTGTAGGAGGCAGGAACACTGAAGCTTTCTTT.